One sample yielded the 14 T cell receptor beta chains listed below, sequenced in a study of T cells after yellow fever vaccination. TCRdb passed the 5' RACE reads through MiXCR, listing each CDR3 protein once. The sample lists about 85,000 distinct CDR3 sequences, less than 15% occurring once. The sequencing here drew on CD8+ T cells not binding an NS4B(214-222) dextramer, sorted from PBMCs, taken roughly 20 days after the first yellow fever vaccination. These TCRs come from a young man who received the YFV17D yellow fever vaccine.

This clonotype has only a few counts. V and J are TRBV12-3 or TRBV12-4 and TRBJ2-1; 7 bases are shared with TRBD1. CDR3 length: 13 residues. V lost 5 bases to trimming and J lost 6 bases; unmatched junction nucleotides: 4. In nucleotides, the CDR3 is TGTGCCAGCAGTACAGGGGCCGGCAATGAGCAGTTCTTC. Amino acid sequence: CASSTGAGNEQFF.

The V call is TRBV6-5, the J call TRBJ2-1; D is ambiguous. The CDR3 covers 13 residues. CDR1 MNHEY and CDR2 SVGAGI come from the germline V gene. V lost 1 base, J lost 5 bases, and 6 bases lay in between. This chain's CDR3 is CASSYFGDNEQFF. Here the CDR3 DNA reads TGTGCCAGCAGTTACTTCGGCGACAATGAGCAGTTCTTC.

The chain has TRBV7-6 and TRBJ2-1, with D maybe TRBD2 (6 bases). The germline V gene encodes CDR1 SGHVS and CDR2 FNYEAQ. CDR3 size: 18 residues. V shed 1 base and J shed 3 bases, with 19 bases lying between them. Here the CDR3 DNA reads TGTGCCAGCAGCTTAGGGGACTTGTGGCGCTCCGTCTACAATGAGCAGTTCTTC. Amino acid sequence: CASSLGDLWRSVYNEQFF.

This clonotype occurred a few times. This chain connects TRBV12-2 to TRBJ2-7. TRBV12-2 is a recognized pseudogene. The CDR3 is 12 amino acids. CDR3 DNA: TGTGCAAGTCGCTTACACTCCTACGAGCAGTACGTC. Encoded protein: CASRLHSYEQYV.

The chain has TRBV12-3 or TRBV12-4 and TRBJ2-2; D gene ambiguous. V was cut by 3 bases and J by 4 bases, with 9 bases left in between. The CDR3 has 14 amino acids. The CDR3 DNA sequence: TGTGCCAGCAGTTTGGGTGGTAGCACCGGGGAGCTGTTTTTT. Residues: CASSLGGSTGELFF.

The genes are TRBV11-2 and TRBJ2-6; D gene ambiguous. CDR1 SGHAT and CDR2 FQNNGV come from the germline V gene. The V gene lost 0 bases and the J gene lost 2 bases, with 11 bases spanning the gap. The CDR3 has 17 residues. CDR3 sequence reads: CASSLERVGPGANVLTF. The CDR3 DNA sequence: TGTGCCAGCAGCTTAGAACGGGTCGGGCCTGGGGCCAACGTCCTGACTTTC.

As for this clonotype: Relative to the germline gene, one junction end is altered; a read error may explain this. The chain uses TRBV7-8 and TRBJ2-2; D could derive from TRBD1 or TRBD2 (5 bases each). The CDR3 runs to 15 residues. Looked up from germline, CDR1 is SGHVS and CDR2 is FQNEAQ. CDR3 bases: TGTGCCAGCAGCTCCAGGGCGTCGAACACCGGGGAGCTGCTTTTT. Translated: CASSSRASNTGELLF.

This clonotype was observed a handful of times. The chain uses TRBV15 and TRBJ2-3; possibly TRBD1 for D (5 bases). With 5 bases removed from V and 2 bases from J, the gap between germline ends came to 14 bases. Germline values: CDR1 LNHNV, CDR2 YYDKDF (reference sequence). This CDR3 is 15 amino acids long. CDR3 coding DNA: TGTGCCACCAGCGATCGACAGATTGCCACAGATACGCAGTATTTT. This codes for CATSDRQIATDTQYF. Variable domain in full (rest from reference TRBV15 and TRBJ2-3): DAMVIQNPRYQVTQFGKPVTLSCSQTLNHNVMYWYQQKSSQAPKLLFHYYDKDFNNEADTPDNFQSRRPNTSFCFLDIRSPGLGDTAMYLCATSDRQIATDTQYFGPGTRLTVL.

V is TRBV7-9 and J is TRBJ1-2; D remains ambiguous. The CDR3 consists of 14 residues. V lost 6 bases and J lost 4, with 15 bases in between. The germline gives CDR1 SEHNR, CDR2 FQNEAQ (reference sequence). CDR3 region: CASSSLPSSYGYTF. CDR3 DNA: TGTGCCAGCAGTTCTCTCCCGAGCTCCTATGGCTACACCTTC.

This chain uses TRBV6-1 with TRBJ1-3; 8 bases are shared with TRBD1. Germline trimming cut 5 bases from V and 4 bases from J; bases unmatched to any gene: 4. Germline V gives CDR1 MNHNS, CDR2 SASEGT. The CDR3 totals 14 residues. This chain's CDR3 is CASSQGAEGNTIYF. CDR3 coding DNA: TGTGCCAGCAGTCAGGGGGCGGAAGGAAACACCATATATTTT.

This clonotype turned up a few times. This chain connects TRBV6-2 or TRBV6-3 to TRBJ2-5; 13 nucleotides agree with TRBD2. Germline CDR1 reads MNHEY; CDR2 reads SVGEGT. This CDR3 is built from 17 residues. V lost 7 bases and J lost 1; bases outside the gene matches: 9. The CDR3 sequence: CASTDPRTSGGQETQYF. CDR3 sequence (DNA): TGTGCCAGCACCGACCCCAGGACTAGCGGGGGCCAAGAGACCCAGTACTTC.

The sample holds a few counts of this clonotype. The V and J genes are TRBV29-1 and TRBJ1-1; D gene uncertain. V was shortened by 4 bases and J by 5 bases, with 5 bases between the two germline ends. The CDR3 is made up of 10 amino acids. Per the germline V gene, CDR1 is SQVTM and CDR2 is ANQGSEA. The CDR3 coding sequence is TGCAGCGTTGGAGGGACTGAAGCTTTCTTT. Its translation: CSVGGTEAFF.

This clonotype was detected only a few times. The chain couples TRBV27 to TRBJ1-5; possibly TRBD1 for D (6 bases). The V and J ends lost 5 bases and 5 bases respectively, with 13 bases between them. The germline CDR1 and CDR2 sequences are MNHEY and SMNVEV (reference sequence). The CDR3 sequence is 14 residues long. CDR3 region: CASSPTGIHQPQHF. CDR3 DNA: TGTGCCAGCAGTCCTACAGGGATCCATCAGCCCCAGCATTTT.

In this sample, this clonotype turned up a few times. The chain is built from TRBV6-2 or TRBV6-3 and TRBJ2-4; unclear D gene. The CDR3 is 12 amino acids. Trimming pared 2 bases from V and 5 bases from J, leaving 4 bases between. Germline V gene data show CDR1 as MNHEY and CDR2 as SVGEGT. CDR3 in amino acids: CASSYGENIQYF. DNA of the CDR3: TGTGCCAGCAGTTACGGAGAAAACATTCAGTACTTC.